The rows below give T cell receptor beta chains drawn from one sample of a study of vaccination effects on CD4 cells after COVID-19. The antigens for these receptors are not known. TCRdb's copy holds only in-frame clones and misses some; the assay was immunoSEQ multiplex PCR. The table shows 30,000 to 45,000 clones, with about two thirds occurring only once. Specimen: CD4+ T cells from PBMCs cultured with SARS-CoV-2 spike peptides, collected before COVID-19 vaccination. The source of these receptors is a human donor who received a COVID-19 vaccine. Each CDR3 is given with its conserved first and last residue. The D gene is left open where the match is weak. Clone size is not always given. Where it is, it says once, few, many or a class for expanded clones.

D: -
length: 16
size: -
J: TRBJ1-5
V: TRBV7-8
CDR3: CASSLAGGAGNQPQHF
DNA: TGTGCCAGCAGCTTAGCGGGGGGGGCGGGCAATCAGCCCCAGCATTTT

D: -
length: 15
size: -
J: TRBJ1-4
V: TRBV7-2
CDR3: CASSKTGTPTEKLFF
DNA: TGTGCCAGCAGCAAAACCGGGACGCCGACCGAAAAACTGTTTTTT

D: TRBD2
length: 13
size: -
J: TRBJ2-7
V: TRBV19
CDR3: CASSTGLVHEQYF
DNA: TGTGCCAGTAGTACGGGACTAGTCCACGAGCAGTACTTC

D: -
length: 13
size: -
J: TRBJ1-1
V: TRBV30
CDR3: CAWVGGMNTEAFF
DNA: TGTGCCTGGGTAGGGGGGATGAACACTGAAGCTTTCTTT

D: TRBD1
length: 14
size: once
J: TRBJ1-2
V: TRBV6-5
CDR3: CASSYDTGVYGYTF
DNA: TGTGCCAGCAGTTATGATACAGGGGTCTATGGCTACACCTTC

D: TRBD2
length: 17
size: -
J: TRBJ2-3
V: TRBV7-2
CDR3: CASSQRRAGVHADTQYF
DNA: TGTGCCAGCAGCCAACGCCGAGCGGGGGTTCATGCAGATACGCAGTATTTT

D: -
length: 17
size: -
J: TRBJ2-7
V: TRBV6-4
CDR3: CASSDSEGDLKAYEQYF
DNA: TGTGCCAGCAGTGACTCAGAGGGGGACCTGAAGGCCTACGAGCAGTACTTC

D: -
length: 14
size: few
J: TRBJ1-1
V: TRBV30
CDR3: CAWSVRAVNTEAFF
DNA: TGTGCCTGGAGTGTCCGCGCTGTGAACACTGAAGCTTTCTTT

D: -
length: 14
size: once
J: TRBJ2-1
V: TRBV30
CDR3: CAWSVLSGPGVVFF
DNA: TGTGCCTGGAGTGTACTATCTGGTCCGGGAGTGGTGTTCTTC

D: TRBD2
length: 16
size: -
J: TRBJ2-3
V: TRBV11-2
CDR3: CASSFGVRGVTDTQYF
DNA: TGTGCCAGCAGCTTCGGTGTACGGGGGGTCACAGATACGCAGTATTTT

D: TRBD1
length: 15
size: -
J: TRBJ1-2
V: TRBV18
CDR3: CASSPTRDRPYGYTF
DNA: TGTGCCAGCTCGCCGACCCGGGACAGACCTTATGGCTACACCTTC

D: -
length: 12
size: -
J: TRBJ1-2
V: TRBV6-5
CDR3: CASSSTGYGYTF
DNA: TGTGCCAGCAGTTCCACAGGGTATGGCTACACCTTC

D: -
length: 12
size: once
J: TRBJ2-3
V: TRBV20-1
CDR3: CSASSGSDTQYF
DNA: TGCAGTGCTAGTAGCGGCTCAGATACGCAGTATTTT

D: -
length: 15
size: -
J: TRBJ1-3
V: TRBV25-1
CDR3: CASSAGRSVGNTIYF
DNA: TGTGCCAGCAGCGCGGGACGTTCTGTAGGAAACACCATATATTTT